These 21 T cell receptor beta chains were sequenced from one sample in a study of CD8 T cells in ankylosing spondylitis. From the 5' RACE reads, TCRdb called clonotypes with MiXCR, one entry per CDR3 protein. Of tens of thousands of distinct CDR3 sequences listed, 30% are singletons. Material for sequencing was synovial fluid, either unsorted or a sorted T cell fraction (not recorded which). These receptors were collected from a male donor with ankylosing spondylitis.

This clonotype showed up just a few times. The V gene is TRBV15, the J gene TRBJ2-7; D unresolved. The CDR3 consists of 15 residues. CDR1 is LNHNV and CDR2 is YYDKDF in the germline V gene (reference sequence). V was trimmed by 1 base and J by 1 base, leaving 11 bases between them. CDR3 in DNA: TGTGCCACCAGCAGAGTTGTTGACCTTTCCTACGAGCAGTACTTC. Its translation is CATSRVVDLSYEQYF.

This clonotype was counted between two and nine times. The gene calls are TRBV25-1 and TRBJ2-3; 11 bases match TRBD2. Unmatched junction bases numbered 9, after V lost 1 base and J lost 3 bases. CDR3 length: 18 residues. The V gene's germline CDR1 is MGHDK and CDR2 SYGVNS. The chain's CDR3 is CASSEWGTSGSFTDTQYF. The CDR3 DNA sequence: TGTGCCAGCAGTGAATGGGGAACTAGCGGGAGTTTTACAGATACGCAGTATTTT. Using reference TRBV25-1 and TRBJ2-3 for the parts outside the CDR3, the full variable domain is EADIYQTPRYLVIGTGKKITLECSQTMGHDKMYWYQQDPGMELHLIHYSYGVNSTEKGDLSSESTVSRIRTEHFPLTLESARPSHTSQYLCASSEWGTSGSFTDTQYFGPGTRLTVL.

This clonotype was detected a few times. The V and J genes are TRBV29-1 and TRBJ1-2; D remains ambiguous. Deletions cut 2 bases from V and 4 bases from J, with 8 bases between. The CDR3 consists of 12 residues. Germline loops: CDR1 SQVTM, CDR2 ANQGSEA. CDR3 sequence reads: CSVEQQLYGYTF. The CDR3 DNA reads as TGCAGCGTTGAACAACAGCTCTATGGCTACACCTTC.

This clonotype was seen more than once but under ten times. The chain joins TRBV5-6 to TRBJ2-3; D remains ambiguous. V was shortened by 2 bases and J by 6 bases, with 4 bases between the two germline ends. Germline CDR1 is SGHDT and CDR2 is YYEEEE. CDR3 size: 11 residues. CDR3 in DNA: TGTGCCAGCAGCTTCGCGGATACGCAGTATTTT. Its protein is CASSFADTQYF. The full variable domain, in which reference TRBV5-6 and TRBJ2-3 provide the parts outside the CDR3, is DAGVTQSPTHLIKTRGQQVTLRCSPKSGHDTVSWYQQALGQGPQFIFQYYEEEERQRGNFPDRFSGHQFPNYSSELNVNALLLGDSALYLCASSFADTQYFGPGTRLTVL.

In this sample, this clonotype turned up a few times. The chain uses TRBV9 and TRBJ2-2; 9 bases are a match to TRBD2. Trimming took 5 bases from V and 6 from J; bases not matched to a gene: 11. Germline V CDR1 and CDR2: SGDLS, YYNGEE. This CDR3 has 16 amino acids. The CDR3 DNA reads TGTGCCAGCAGACACCATAGCGGGAGTGGCTCCGGGGAGCTGTTTTTT. Its protein is CASRHHSGSGSGELFF.

This clonotype appeared many times. The rearrangement uses TRBV20-1 and TRBJ2-3, with 9 nucleotides matching TRBD2. Germline V gene sequence: CDR1 DFQATT, CDR2 SNEGSKA (reference sequence). The ends lost 1 base at V and 1 base at J; junction bases unmatched: 9. The CDR3 sequence is 17 residues long. The CDR3 nucleotides are TGCAGTGCTAGAGGTTGGACTAGCGTAAAGGGCACAGATACGCAGTATTTT. Translating gives CSARGWTSVKGTDTQYF.

This CDR3 reads CASRNADREVGYTF. DNA for the CDR3: TGTGCCAGCAGGAACGCCGACAGGGAGGTTGGCTACACCTTC. The chain combines TRBV7-9 with TRBJ1-2; 7 positions agree with TRBD1. In germline, CDR1 is SEHNR, CDR2 FQNEAQ (reference sequence). The junction had 11 bases not matched to a gene; V was cut back by 6 bases and J by 7 bases. The CDR3 runs 14 residues. Based on the CDR3 plus reference TRBV7-9 and TRBJ1-2, the full variable domain is DTGVSQNPRHKITKRGQNVTFRCDPISEHNRLYWYRQTLGQGPEFLTYFQNEAQLEKSRLLSDRFSAERPKGSFSTLEIQRTEQGDSAMYLCASRNADREVGYTFGSGTRLTVV.

This clonotype showed up just a few times. The genes are TRBV11-2 and TRBJ2-5; D uncertain. Trimming removed 3 bases at V and 5 bases at J, with 13 bases between. The CDR3 extends over 14 amino acids. The germline CDR1 and CDR2 sequences are SGHAT and FQNNGV. CDR3 nucleotide sequence: TGTGCCAGCAGCTTTAGGCCCTACCCGGAGACCCAGTACTTC. Its protein product is CASSFRPYPETQYF.

The gene calls are TRBV25-1 and TRBJ1-5; D gene uncertain. CDR1 MGHDK and CDR2 SYGVNS come from the germline V gene. The CDR3 runs 13 residues. Trimming pared 2 bases from V and 4 bases from J, leaving 6 bases between. Here the CDR3 DNA reads TGTGCCAGCAGTGAACACGTGAATCAGCCCCAGCATTTT. Translated, it gives CASSEHVNQPQHF.

This clonotype was recorded a few times. The chain employs TRBV20-1 and TRBJ1-2; D is ambiguous. The CDR3 consists of 14 residues. Deletions cut 0 bases from V and 8 bases from J, with 16 bases between. Germline CDR1 DFQATT, CDR2 SNEGSKA (reference sequence). CDR3 loop: CSARDYRESGGYTF. The CDR3 DNA is TGCAGTGCTAGAGATTATCGGGAGTCGGGAGGCTACACCTTC.

The chain recombines TRBV6-1 with TRBJ1-5, with 9 bases matching TRBD1. Germline CDR1 and CDR2: MNHNS and SASEGT. This CDR3 contains 18 residues. The V segment lost 5 bases and the J segment 0 bases; nucleotides outside the gene matches: 11. CDR3 amino acids: CASSRDRGIFNSNQPQHF. DNA for the CDR3: TGTGCCAGCAGTCGCGACAGGGGGATTTTTAATAGCAATCAGCCCCAGCATTTT.

The genes are TRBV4-2 and TRBJ2-1; no clear D. The ends were cut back, 4 bases at V and 4 bases at J, with 14 bases in the middle. Germline V gene sequence: CDR1 LGHNA, CDR2 YNFKEQ. The CDR3 covers 15 residues. CDR3 sequence reads: CASSPQSWKYNEQFF. As DNA, the CDR3 is TGTGCCAGCAGCCCCCAGTCCTGGAAATACAATGAGCAGTTCTTC.

J is TRBJ2-5 and V is TRBV6-5; the D gene could be TRBD1 or TRBD2 (5 bases each). Germline lookup yields CDR1 MNHEY and CDR2 SVGAGI. The CDR3 extends over 16 amino acids. Between the trimmed V and J ends, which lost 2 bases and 5 bases, there was a span of 18 bases. The CDR3 DNA is TGTGCCAGCAGTTACAGAGGGCCTAGCAACAGGGAGACCCAGTACTTC. This sequence encodes CASSYRGPSNRETQYF.

V is TRBV6-5 and J is TRBJ2-7; maybe TRBD1 (6 bases). V gave up 2 bases and J gave up 3 bases, with 11 bases separating them. From germline, CDR1 is MNHEY and CDR2 SVGAGI. CDR3 size: 14 residues. CDR3 bases: TGTGCCAGCAGTTACAAGGGGGTGGGCTACGAGCAGTACGTC. This gives the protein CASSYKGVGYEQYV.

The rearrangement uses TRBV7-9 and TRBJ1-1; D remains unclear. Germline V gene sequence: CDR1 SEHNR, CDR2 FQNEAQ (reference sequence). This CDR3 is built from 14 residues. Trimming shortened V by 1 base and J by 3 bases, and 9 bases separated the two germline ends. The CDR3 protein is CASSLVLGDTEAFF. The CDR3, as DNA: TGTGCCAGCAGCTTAGTTCTCGGCGACACTGAAGCTTTCTTT.

This clonotype is labeled as medium-sized. The gene calls are TRBV4-1 and TRBJ2-1, with TRBD1 matching over 10 bases. Germline trimming cut 9 bases from V and 13 bases from J; bases unmatched to any gene: 15. The CDR3 is made up of 14 amino acids. Germline assignment: CDR1 MGHRA and CDR2 YSYEKL. CDR3 loop: CASGQGGDNEGQFF. As DNA, the CDR3 is TGCGCCAGTGGACAGGGGGGCGATAATGAGGGTCAGTTCTTC.

The table lists this clonotype with a few counts. The rearrangement links TRBV27 to TRBJ2-1, with D hard to call. The CDR3 runs to 12 residues. Trimming removed 11 bases from V and 4 bases from J, with 12 bases in between. Germline lookup yields CDR1 MNHEY and CDR2 SMNVEV (reference sequence). Here the CDR3 reads CAASSPYNEQFF. For the CDR3, the DNA is TGTGCCGCCAGTTCCCCGTACAATGAGCAGTTCTTC.

This clonotype was seen a few times. J is TRBJ2-2 and V is TRBV2, with a weak D call TRBD1 (7 bases). Germline V gene lookup returns CDR1 SNHLY and CDR2 FYNNEI. This CDR3 comprises 15 residues. CDR3 amino acids: CAVPQGGERTGELFF. The DNA for the CDR3 is TGTGCGGTTCCTCAGGGGGGTGAGAGGACCGGGGAGCTGTTTTTT.

This clonotype occurred many times. The chain employs TRBV6-2 or TRBV6-3 and TRBJ2-1, with TRBD1 as a possible D gene (6 bases). Trimming pared 6 bases from V and 6 bases from J, leaving 9 bases between. CDR1 and CDR2 (germline): MNHEY, SVGEGT. The CDR3 sequence is 12 residues long. The CDR3: CASRRTVNEQFF. The DNA of the CDR3 is TGTGCCAGCAGGCGGACAGTCAATGAGCAGTTCTTC.

V and J are TRBV15 and TRBJ1-2; D is unclear. Per the germline V gene, CDR1 is LNHNV and CDR2 is YYDKDF (reference sequence). Trimming cost V 5 bases and J 6 bases, with 13 bases left between them. The CDR3 sequence is 13 residues long. CDR3 sequence (DNA): TGTGCCACCAGCGGGCCGAGGGAGAATGGCTACACCTTC. Translating it yields CATSGPRENGYTF.

The rearrangement joins TRBV5-1 to TRBJ2-3, with D unresolved. With 3 bases removed from V and 3 bases from J, the gap between germline ends came to 20 bases. CDR3 length equals 17 residues. The germline V gene encodes CDR1 SGHRS and CDR2 YFSETQ. The DNA for the CDR3 is TGCGCCAGCAGCTCCCCCCCTGAAGCGAGTAGAACAGATACGCAGTATTTT. It specifies CASSSPPEASRTDTQYF. The full variable domain, its missing parts supplied by reference TRBV5-1 and TRBJ2-3, is KAGVTQTPRYLIKTRGQQVTLSCSPISGHRSVSWYQQTPGQGLQFLFEYFSETQRNKGNFPGRFSGRQFSNSRSEMNVSTLELGDSALYLCASSSPPEASRTDTQYFGPGTRLTVL.